This T cell receptor (beta chain) was observed in a study of T cells in Graves' hyperthyroidism and ophthalmopathy. Individuals with ophthalmopathy presented a Clinical Activity Score of at least 3, a NOSPECS grade of at least 4 and a duration under 3 months. Trimming stripped 4 bases from V and 4 bases from J, with 14 bases between. CDR1 SGHRS and CDR2 YFSETQ come from the germline V gene. This CDR3 comprises 14 residues. From RNA transcripts, TCR beta CDR3 regions were amplified. With the HTBI primer set, the TCR CDR3 went through a first round of RT-PCR. TCRdb fed the multiplex PCR reads into MiXCR, producing one record per CDR3 protein. Of fewer than 550,000 distinct CDR3 sequences detected, 24% appear once; the ten largest clones hold roughly 12%. This clonotype was seen many times.

This receptor was taken from a young woman with Graves' ophthalmopathy. The chain couples TRBV5-1 to TRBJ1-2; no reliable D call. Sequences were obtained from blood. The chain's CDR3 is CASSLSDPTYGYTF. The CDR3, as DNA: TGCGCCAGCAGCCTATCCGACCCCACCTATGGCTACACCTTC.